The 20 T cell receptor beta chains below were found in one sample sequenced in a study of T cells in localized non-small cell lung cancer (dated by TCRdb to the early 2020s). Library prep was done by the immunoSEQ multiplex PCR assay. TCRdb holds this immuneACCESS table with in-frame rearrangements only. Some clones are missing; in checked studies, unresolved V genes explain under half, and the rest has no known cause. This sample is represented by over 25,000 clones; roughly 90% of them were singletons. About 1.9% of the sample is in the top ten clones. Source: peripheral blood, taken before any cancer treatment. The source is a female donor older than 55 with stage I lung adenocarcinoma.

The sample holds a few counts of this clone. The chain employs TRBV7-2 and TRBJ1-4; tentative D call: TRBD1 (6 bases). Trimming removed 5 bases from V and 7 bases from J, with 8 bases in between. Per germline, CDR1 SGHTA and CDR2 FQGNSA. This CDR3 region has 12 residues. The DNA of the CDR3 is TGTGCCAGCAGCGAGGGGGGTGAAAAACTGTTTTTT. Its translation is CASSEGGEKLFF. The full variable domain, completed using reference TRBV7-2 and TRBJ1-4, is GAGVSQSPSNKVTEKGKDVELRCDPISGHTALYWYRQSLGQGLEFLIYFQGNSAPDKSGLPSDRFSAERTGGSVSTLTIQRTQQEDSAVYLCASSEGGEKLFFGSGTQLSVL.

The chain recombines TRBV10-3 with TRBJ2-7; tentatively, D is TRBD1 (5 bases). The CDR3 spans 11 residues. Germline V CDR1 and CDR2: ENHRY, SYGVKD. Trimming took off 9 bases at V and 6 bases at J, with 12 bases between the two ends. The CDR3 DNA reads TGTGCCATAGGGGTTGAAAGCGAGCAGTACTTC. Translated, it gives CAIGVESEQYF.

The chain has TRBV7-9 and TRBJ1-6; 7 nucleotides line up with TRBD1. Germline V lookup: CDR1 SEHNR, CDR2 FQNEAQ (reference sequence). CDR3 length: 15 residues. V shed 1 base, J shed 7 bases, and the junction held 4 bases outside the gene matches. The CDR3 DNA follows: TGTGCCAGCAGCTTAGGACAGGGACCCAATTCACCCCTCCACTTT. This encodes CASSLGQGPNSPLHF.

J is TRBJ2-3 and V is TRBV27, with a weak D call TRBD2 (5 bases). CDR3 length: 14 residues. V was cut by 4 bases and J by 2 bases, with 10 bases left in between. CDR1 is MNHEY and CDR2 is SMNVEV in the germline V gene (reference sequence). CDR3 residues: CASSYAGDTDTQYF. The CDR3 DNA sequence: TGTGCCAGCAGTTATGCCGGGGACACAGATACGCAGTATTTT.

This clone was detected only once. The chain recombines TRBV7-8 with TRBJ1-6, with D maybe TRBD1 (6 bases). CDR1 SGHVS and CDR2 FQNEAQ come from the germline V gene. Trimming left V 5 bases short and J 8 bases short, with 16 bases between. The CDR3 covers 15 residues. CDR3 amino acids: CASSTGGAGDSPLHF. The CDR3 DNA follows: TGTGCCAGCAGCACGGGGGGCGCCGGGGATTCACCCCTCCACTTT. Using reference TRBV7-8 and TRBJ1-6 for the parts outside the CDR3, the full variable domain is GAGVSQSPRYKVAKRGQDVALRCDPISGHVSLFWYQQALGQGPEFLTYFQNEAQLDKSGLPSDRFFAERPEGSVSTLKIQRTQQEDSAVYLCASSTGGAGDSPLHFGNGTRLTVT.

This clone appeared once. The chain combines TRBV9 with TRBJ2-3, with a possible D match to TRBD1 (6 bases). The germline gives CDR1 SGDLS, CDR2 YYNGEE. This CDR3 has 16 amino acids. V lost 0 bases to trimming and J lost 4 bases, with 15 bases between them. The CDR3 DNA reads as TGTGCCAGCAGCGTAGCACAGGGTACGAATGCAGATACGCAGTATTTT. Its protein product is CASSVAQGTNADTQYF.

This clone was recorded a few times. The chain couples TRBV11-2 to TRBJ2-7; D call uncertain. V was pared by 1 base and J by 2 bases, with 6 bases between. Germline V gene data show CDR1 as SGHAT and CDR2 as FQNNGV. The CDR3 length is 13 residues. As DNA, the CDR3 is TGTGCCAGCAGCTTAGCCATCACCTACGAGCAGTACTTC. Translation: CASSLAITYEQYF. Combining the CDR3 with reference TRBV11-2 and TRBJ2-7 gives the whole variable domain EAGVAQSPRYKIIEKRQSVAFWCNPISGHATLYWYQQILGQGPKLLIQFQNNGVVDDSQLPKDRFSAERLKGVDSTLKIQPAKLEDSAVYLCASSLAITYEQYFGPGTRLTVT.

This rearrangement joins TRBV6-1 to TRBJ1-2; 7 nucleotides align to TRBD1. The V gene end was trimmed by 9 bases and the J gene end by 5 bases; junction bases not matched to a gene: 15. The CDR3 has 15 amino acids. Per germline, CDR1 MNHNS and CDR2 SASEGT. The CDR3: CASQTMWDSRYGYTF. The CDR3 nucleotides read TGTGCCAGTCAGACAATGTGGGACAGCCGATATGGCTACACCTTC.

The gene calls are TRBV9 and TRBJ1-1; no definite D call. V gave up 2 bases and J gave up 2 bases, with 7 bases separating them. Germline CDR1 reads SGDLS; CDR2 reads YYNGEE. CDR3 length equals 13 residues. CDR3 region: CASSVAANTEAFF. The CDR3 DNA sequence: TGTGCCAGCAGCGTGGCAGCCAACACTGAAGCTTTCTTT.

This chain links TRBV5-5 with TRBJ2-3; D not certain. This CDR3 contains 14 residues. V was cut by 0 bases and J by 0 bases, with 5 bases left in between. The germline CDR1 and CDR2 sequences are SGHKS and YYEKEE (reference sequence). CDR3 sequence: CASSLAISTDTQYF. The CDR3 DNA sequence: TGTGCCAGCAGCTTGGCGATCAGCACAGATACGCAGTATTTT.

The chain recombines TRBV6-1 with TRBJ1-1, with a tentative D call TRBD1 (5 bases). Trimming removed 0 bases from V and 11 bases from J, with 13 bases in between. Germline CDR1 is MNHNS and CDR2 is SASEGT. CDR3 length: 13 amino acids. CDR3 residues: CASSEAGQGEAFF. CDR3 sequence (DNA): TGTGCCAGCAGTGAAGCGGGGCAGGGCGAGGCTTTCTTT.

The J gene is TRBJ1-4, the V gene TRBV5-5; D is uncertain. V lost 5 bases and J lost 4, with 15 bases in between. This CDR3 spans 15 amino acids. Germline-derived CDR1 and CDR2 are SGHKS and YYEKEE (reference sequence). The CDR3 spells CASRPARGNNEKLFF. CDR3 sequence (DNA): TGTGCCAGCAGACCCGCACGGGGAAATAATGAAAAACTGTTTTTT.

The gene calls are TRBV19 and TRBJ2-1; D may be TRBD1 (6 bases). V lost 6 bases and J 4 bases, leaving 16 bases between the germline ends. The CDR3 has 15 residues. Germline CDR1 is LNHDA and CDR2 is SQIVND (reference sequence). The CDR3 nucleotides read TGTGCCAGTAGGGTTGGTCGGACAGAGTACAATGAGCAGTTCTTC. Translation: CASRVGRTEYNEQFF. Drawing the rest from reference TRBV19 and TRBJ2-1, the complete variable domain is DGGITQSPKYLFRKEGQNVTLSCEQNLNHDAMYWYRQDPGQGLRLIYYSQIVNDFQKGDIAEGYSVSREKKESFPLTVTSAQKNPTAFYLCASRVGRTEYNEQFFGPGTRLTVL.

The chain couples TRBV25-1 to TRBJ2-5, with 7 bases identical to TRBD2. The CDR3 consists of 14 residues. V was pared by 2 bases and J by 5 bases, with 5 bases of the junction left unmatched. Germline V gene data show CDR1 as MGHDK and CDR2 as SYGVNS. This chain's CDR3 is CASSEISGGETQYF. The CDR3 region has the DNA TGTGCCAGCAGTGAAATTTCCGGGGGGGAGACCCAGTACTTC. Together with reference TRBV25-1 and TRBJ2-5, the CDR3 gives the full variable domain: EADIYQTPRYLVIGTGKKITLECSQTMGHDKMYWYQQDPGMELHLIHYSYGVNSTEKGDLSSESTVSRIRTEHFPLTLESARPSHTSQYLCASSEISGGETQYFGPGTRLLVL.

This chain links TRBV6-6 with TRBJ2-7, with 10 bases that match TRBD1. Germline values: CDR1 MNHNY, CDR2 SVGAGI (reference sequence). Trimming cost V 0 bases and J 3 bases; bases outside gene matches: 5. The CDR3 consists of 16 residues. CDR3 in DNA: TGTGCCAGCAGTTACTCACCCAGGGACAGGGGCTACGAGCAGTACTTC. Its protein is CASSYSPRDRGYEQYF.

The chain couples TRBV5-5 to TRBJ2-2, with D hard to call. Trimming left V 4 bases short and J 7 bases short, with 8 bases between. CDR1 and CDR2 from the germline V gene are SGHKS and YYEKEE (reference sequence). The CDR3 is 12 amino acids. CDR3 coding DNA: TGTGCCAGCAGCGGCGTGGGCGGGGAGCTGTTTTTT. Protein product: CASSGVGGELFF.

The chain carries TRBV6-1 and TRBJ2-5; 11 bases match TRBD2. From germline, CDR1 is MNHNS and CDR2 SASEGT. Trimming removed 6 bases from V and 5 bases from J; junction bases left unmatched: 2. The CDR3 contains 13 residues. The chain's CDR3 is CASRLAGEETQYF. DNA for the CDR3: TGTGCCAGCAGACTAGCGGGGGAGGAGACCCAGTACTTC.

CDR3 in DNA: TGTGCCAGCAGCCCCGATACCAATCTGAACACTGAAGCTTTCTTT. It yields the protein CASSPDTNLNTEAFF. The V gene is TRBV7-3, the J gene TRBJ1-1; D gene unclear. Germline V lookup: CDR1 SGHTA, CDR2 FQGTGA. CDR3 length: 15 residues. V lost 5 bases and J 0 bases, leaving 13 bases between the germline ends.

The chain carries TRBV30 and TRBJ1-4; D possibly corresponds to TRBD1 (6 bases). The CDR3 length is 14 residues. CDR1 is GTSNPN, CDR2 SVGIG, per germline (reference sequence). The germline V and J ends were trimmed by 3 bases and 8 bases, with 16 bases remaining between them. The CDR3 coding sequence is TGTGCCTGGAGGCGCACACCTCAGGGGGAAAAACTGTTTTTT. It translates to CAWRRTPQGEKLFF.

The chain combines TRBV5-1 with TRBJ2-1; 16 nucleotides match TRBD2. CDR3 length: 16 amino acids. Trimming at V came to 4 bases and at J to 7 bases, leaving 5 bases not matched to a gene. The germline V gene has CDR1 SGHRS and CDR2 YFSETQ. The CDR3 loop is CASSGTSGGAWNEQFF. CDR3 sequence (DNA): TGCGCCAGCAGCGGGACTAGCGGGGGGGCCTGGAATGAGCAGTTCTTC.